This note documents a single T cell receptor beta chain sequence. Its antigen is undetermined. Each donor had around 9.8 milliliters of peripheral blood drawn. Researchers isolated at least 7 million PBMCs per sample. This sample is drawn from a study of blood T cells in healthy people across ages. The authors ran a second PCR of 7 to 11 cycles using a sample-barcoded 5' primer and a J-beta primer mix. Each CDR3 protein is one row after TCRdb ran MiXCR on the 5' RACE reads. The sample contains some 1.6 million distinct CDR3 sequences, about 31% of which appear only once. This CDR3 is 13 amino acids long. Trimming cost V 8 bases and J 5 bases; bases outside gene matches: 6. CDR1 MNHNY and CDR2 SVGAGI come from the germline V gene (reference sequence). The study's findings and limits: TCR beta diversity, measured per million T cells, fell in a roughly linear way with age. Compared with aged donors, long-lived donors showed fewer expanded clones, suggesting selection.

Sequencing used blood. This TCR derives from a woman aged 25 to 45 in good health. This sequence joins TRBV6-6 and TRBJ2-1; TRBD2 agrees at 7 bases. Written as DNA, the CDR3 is TGTGCCAGCGGCCGGGACTATAACAATGAGCAGTTCTTC. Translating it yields CASGRDYNNEQFF.